This is a list of T cell receptor beta chains from one sample in a study of a mutant IDH1 vaccine in newly diagnosed glioma. TCRdb's copy holds only in-frame clones and misses some; the assay was immunoSEQ multiplex PCR. The repertoire consists of around 25,000 clones, with roughly three quarters occurring once and the leading ten covering approximately 10%. Their specific antigens are unknown. Sample: peripheral blood mononuclear cells (PBMCs), taken from a glioma patient whose treatment included an IDH1 peptide vaccine. These receptor sequences come from a man between 18 and 29 years old with glioma. Some clones in this sample may be carry-over from other donors' samples. Both conserved end residues are part of each CDR3. A D gene is named only where the DNA matches it firmly. Clone sizes are given selectively: once, few, many, or a class where the clone is expanded.

clone_size,v_call,j_call,d_call,cdr3_nt,cdr3_aa
-,TRBV18,TRBJ2-5,TRBD2,TGTGCCAGCTCATCACCGGGACTAGCGGGAGGGCAAGAGACCCAGTACTTC,CASSSPGLAGGQETQYF
few,TRBV14,TRBJ1-3,-,TGTGCCAGCAGCCAATCCTGGAGCTCTGGAAACACCATATATTTT,CASSQSWSSGNTIYF
-,TRBV4-2,TRBJ2-3,TRBD2,TGTGCCAGCAGCCAAGATTGGACTAGCGGGAGTTGGGATACGCAGTATTTT,CASSQDWTSGSWDTQYF
once,TRBV30,TRBJ1-2,-,TGTGCCTGGGGGCCTAGCTACACCTTC,CAWGPSYTF
few,TRBV4-1,TRBJ2-2,-,TGCGCCAGCACCCCCCTAGGTCATGCCGGGGAGCTGTTTTTT,CASTPLGHAGELFF
-,TRBV7-9,TRBJ1-1,-,TGTGCCAGCAGCTTAGTTGGACACCAGAACACTGAAGCTTTCTTT,CASSLVGHQNTEAFF
-,TRBV27,TRBJ2-7,TRBD2,TGTGCCAGCAGTTTCCTAGCGGGAGGGCTATCCTACGAGCAGTACTTC,CASSFLAGGLSYEQYF
-,TRBV18,TRBJ2-7,-,TGTGCCAGCTCTTCGACGAGGACCTACGAGCAGTACTTC,CASSSTRTYEQYF
-,TRBV2,TRBJ2-2,-,TGTGCCAGCAGTCCAGGGACGCTACGGGCCGGGGAGCTGTTTTTT,CASSPGTLRAGELFF
-,TRBV5-5,TRBJ1-1,-,TGTGCCAGCAGCTTCCTCACAGGGAACACTGAAGCTTTCTTT,CASSFLTGNTEAFF
-,TRBV5-1,TRBJ1-6,-,TGCGCCAGCACCGAGGTAGTAGCCTATAATTCACCCCTCCACTTT,CASTEVVAYNSPLHF
-,TRBV28,TRBJ1-2,TRBD1,TGTGCCAGCACTCCCCGAATCGGGACAGGCCTAGTAGGTGGCTACACCTTC,CASTPRIGTGLVGGYTF
-,TRBV6-4,TRBJ2-3,TRBD2,TGTGCCAGCAGTGAACTAGCGGGAGCGAACACAGATACGCAGTATTTT,CASSELAGANTDTQYF
few,TRBV27,TRBJ1-4,TRBD1,TGTGCCAGCAGTTCAAGACAGGGAAGGGGAAAACTGTTTTTT,CASSSRQGRGKLFF
-,TRBV5-1,TRBJ2-1,-,TGCGCCAGCAGCTCCCAGGGGGGGGCCCCGGGGTCCTACAATGAGCAGTTCTTC,CASSSQGGAPGSYNEQFF
once,TRBV7-8,TRBJ1-6,TRBD1,TGTGCCAGCAGCGTACAGGGGGCACCCCTCCACTTT,CASSVQGAPLHF
-,TRBV7-9,TRBJ2-2,TRBD2,TGTGCCAGCAGCGGAAGCGCGTGGCGGGAGGGCGCCGGGGAGCTGTTTTTT,CASSGSAWREGAGELFF
-,TRBV29-1,TRBJ2-7,-,TGCAGCGTTGAAGCCCACTCTGGGGGTAGTTTTGGATACGAGCAGTACTTC,CSVEAHSGGSFGYEQYF
once,TRBV28,TRBJ1-1,TRBD1,TGTGCCAGCAGTTCCCATCTGACAGGGGCCACTGAAGCTTTCTTT,CASSSHLTGATEAFF
few,TRBV7-9,TRBJ1-1,-,TGTGCCAGCAGCCATGACACTTTAAAAGACAAAAGGAACACTGAAGCTTTCTTT,CASSHDTLKDKRNTEAFF
-,TRBV6-1,TRBJ2-3,-,TGTGCCAGCAAATTCACTAGCACAGATACGCAGTATTTT,CASKFTSTDTQYF
-,TRBV7-2,TRBJ2-3,TRBD1,TGTGCCAGCAAGTTTGGGGGGTCAGGGGGCGATACGCAGTATTTT,CASKFGGSGGDTQYF
-,TRBV2,TRBJ2-2,TRBD1,TGTGCCAGCAGCGGGAATAGACAGGGGGTGGGAACCGGGGAGCTGTTTTTT,CASSGNRQGVGTGELFF
-,TRBV30,TRBJ1-5,TRBD1,TGTGCCTGGGACACGGACAGGGGGGCTCTTCAACCCCAGCATTTT,CAWDTDRGALQPQHF
once,TRBV4-3,TRBJ1-2,-,TGCGCCAGCAGCCAAGATACTGGCCTTGGCTACACCTTC,CASSQDTGLGYTF
-,TRBV19,TRBJ2-7,-,TGTGCCAGTAGCGTGCTCGGAGGGCACGAGCAGTACTTC,CASSVLGGHEQYF
-,TRBV27,TRBJ1-5,TRBD1,TGTGCCAGCAGTCCAGGACAGGGGTTTGGCAATCAGCCCCAGCATTTT,CASSPGQGFGNQPQHF
-,TRBV14,TRBJ1-4,-,TGTGCCAGCAGCCCAAGGGTTAATGAAAAACTGTTTTTT,CASSPRVNEKLFF
-,TRBV4-3,TRBJ1-1,-,TGCGCCAGCAGCCAAGACGCTCTGGTAGGCACGGGCACTGAAGCTTTCTTT,CASSQDALVGTGTEAFF
few,TRBV30,TRBJ1-1,-,TGTGCCTGGAGTGTGGCTCCCCCCACTGAAGCTTTCTTT,CAWSVAPPTEAFF
-,TRBV30,TRBJ2-7,TRBD1,TGTGCCTGGAGTCCAGACAGGGTAAGCGGCGAGCAGTACTTC,CAWSPDRVSGEQYF
-,TRBV6-1,TRBJ1-6,-,TGTGCCAGCAGTGAAGGGGCAGGGAGGTATAATTCACCCCTCCACTTT,CASSEGAGRYNSPLHF
few,TRBV19,TRBJ1-4,-,TGTGCCATAGGGACGGCCGCTAATGAAAAACTGTTTTTT,CAIGTAANEKLFF
-,TRBV5-4,TRBJ2-1,TRBD1,TGTGCCAGCAGCTATATGGGACAGGCTAACTACAATGAGCAGTTCTTC,CASSYMGQANYNEQFF
-,TRBV19,TRBJ1-5,-,TGTGCCAGCCGACATACCTACAGCAATCAGCCCCAGCATTTT,CASRHTYSNQPQHF
-,TRBV30,TRBJ2-1,TRBD1,TGTGCCTGGAGTGTAGGGGCAGGGGGCTTGAACGATGAGCAGTTCTTC,CAWSVGAGGLNDEQFF
-,TRBV7-9,TRBJ1-6,-,TGTGCCAGCAGCTTAGGACCGATAGGGATTTCGGGACCCCTCCACTTT,CASSLGPIGISGPLHF
-,TRBV19,TRBJ1-5,TRBD1,TGTGCCAGTAGTATGGGACAGAACTTTTATGATCAGCCCCAGCATTTT,CASSMGQNFYDQPQHF
-,TRBV7-8,TRBJ1-2,TRBD1,TGTGCCAGCAGCTCCCGACAGGGATCTGGCTACACCTTC,CASSSRQGSGYTF
-,TRBV6-5,TRBJ1-4,-,TGTGCCAGCAGTTACTCTTCGGGGGGGATTGGGGAAAAACTGTTTTTT,CASSYSSGGIGEKLFF
-,TRBV5-6,TRBJ2-7,TRBD2,TGTGCCAGCAGCTTCAGAGGGACTACCCCGAGGAGCTACGAGCAGTACTTC,CASSFRGTTPRSYEQYF
-,TRBV6-6,TRBJ2-1,-,TGTGCCAGCAGTCTCGTTGGGGGAGTTATCGCCAATGAGCAGTTCTTC,CASSLVGGVIANEQFF
-,TRBV19,TRBJ2-7,TRBD1,TGTGCCAGTAGTACCGGGACAGCCCCCTACGAGCAGTACTTC,CASSTGTAPYEQYF
-,TRBV29-1,TRBJ2-5,TRBD1,TGCAGCTCCGGGACAGGGATTGCAGAGACCCAGTACTTC,CSSGTGIAETQYF
-,TRBV18,TRBJ2-7,-,TGTGCCAGCTCACCGGCTGGACAGAGTCACCGTTACGAGCAGTACTTC,CASSPAGQSHRYEQYF
-,TRBV5-1,TRBJ1-2,TRBD1,TGCGCCAGCAGCTCGGGACAGGGGGCAAGCTATGGCTACACCTTC,CASSSGQGASYGYTF